This T cell receptor (beta chain) was obtained from a study of CXCR3-negative and CXCR3-positive naive CD8 T cells. Findings and caveats of the study: The study inferred TCR strength from TRB CDR3 properties and found comparable surface CD5 between naive subsets.

A remark on this clonotype: The antigen is undetermined.

cDNA libraries for TRB were generated by 5' RACE incorporating UMI labels. TCRdb reworked the 5' RACE reads into one entry per CDR3 protein, no DNA. The sample's table shows around 140,000 distinct CDR3 sequences. Germline V CDR1 and CDR2: MNHEY, SVGAGI. CDR3 length equals 13 residues. The V call is TRBV6-5, the J call TRBJ2-2; TCRdb names TRBD1, which stays unverified in the absence of DNA. This receptor was obtained from a human donor in good health. Some clones in this sample may be carry-over from other donors' samples. The material sequenced was naive CXCR3- CD8+ T cells from blood. The subset is: CD45RO-CCR7+CD27+CD95- naive CD8+ T cells lacking CXCR3 (TNR3-). The CDR3 region is CASNGGSAGELFF.